This T cell receptor (beta chain) was obtained from a study of cytomegalovirus exposure and HLA in healthy donors. Study results and caveats: Reportedly, HLA-A and HLA-B alleles of most subjects were accurately predicted from TCR beta. The study labeled 150 or so TCR beta chains cytomegalovirus-associated. In terms of immune exposure information, only CMV serostatus was available. Most TCR sequences were seen very rarely across donors, but some public TCRs occurred in many.

In the PCR, 60 Vbeta and 13 Jbeta primers were used. The assay was immunoSEQ multiplex PCR, and TCRdb's table has in-frame clones only and misses some. The sample holds 180,000 or so clones, 82% seen once. CDR1 is MRHNA and CDR2 is SNTAGT in the germline V gene. The CDR3 is made up of 17 amino acids. V lost 5 bases, J lost 4 bases, and 8 bases stayed unmatched. As to this clone: Antigen specificity is unknown.

Sequencing used PBMCs. The source is a man aged 35 to 55 in good health and CMV-seronegative. This sequence joins TRBV6-4 and TRBJ2-7; TRBD2 matches 16 bases. CDR3 region: CASSQPGLAGGPYEQYF. The CDR3 coding sequence is TGTGCCAGCAGTCAACCGGGACTAGCGGGGGGGCCATACGAGCAGTACTTC.